These 29 T cell receptor beta chains were all obtained from the same sample, sequenced in a study of blood T cell repertoires in COVID-19. Some clones are missing from TCRdb's copy, which holds only in-frame ones; the method was immunoSEQ multiplex PCR. Of about 100,000 clones listed, more than 85% are singletons. Sequencing was performed on peripheral blood. These receptors originate from a man between 45 and 60 years old with active COVID-19.

The chain couples TRBV2 to TRBJ2-1; possible D gene TRBD2, 6 bases. The length of the CDR3 is 14 residues. Germline V lookup: CDR1 SNHLY, CDR2 FYNNEI. V was shortened by 7 bases and J by 12 bases, with 22 bases between the two germline ends. Here the CDR3 DNA reads TGTGCCAGCAACCCTATACTAGCCCATCGAGGGCAGTTCTTC. Translation: CASNPILAHRGQFF.

About this clone: This sample also contains other DNA sequences that code for the same CDR3. V is TRBV5-1 and J is TRBJ2-1, with D unclear. With 0 bases removed from V and 2 bases from J, the gap between germline ends came to 6 bases. The CDR3 is 14 residues long. From germline, CDR1 is SGHRS and CDR2 YFSETQ. The DNA of the CDR3 is TGCGCCAGCAGCTTGGGACAAGCCTACAATGAGCAGTTCTTC. Protein: CASSLGQAYNEQFF. Variable domain in full (rest from reference TRBV5-1 and TRBJ2-1): KAGVTQTPRYLIKTRGQQVTLSCSPISGHRSVSWYQQTPGQGLQFLFEYFSETQRNKGNFPGRFSGRQFSNSRSEMNVSTLELGDSALYLCASSLGQAYNEQFFGPGTRLTVL.

The rearrangement joins TRBV27 to TRBJ2-1; TRBD1 might be the D (5 bases). The CDR3 is 15 amino acids. Germline loops: CDR1 MNHEY, CDR2 SMNVEV (reference sequence). Trimming left V 6 bases short and J 4 bases short, with 16 bases between. The CDR3 loop is CASRLGRGAYNEQFF. The DNA of the CDR3 is TGTGCCAGCAGATTGGGCCGTGGGGCTTACAATGAGCAGTTCTTC.

This clone was counted only a few times. The J gene is TRBJ2-5, the V gene TRBV7-7, with 7 bases identical to TRBD2. The CDR3 totals 16 residues. V was clipped by 1 base and J by 2 bases; unmatched bases: 7. CDR1 SSHAT and CDR2 FNYEAQ come from the germline V gene (reference sequence). CDR3 protein: CASSLGRGILQETQYF. In nucleotides, the CDR3 is TGTGCCAGCAGCTTAGGGCGGGGGATACTGCAAGAGACCCAGTACTTC.

V and J are TRBV7-2 and TRBJ1-2; D call uncertain. Germline CDR1 SGHTA, CDR2 FQGNSA. The CDR3 loop spans 12 amino acids. Trimming removed 5 bases at V and 5 bases at J, with 9 bases between. CDR3 in DNA: TGTGCCAGCAGCCGGGAGAGATATGGCTACACCTTC. It encodes CASSRERYGYTF. Filled out from reference TRBV7-2 and TRBJ1-2, the complete variable domain reads GAGVSQSPSNKVTEKGKDVELRCDPISGHTALYWYRQSLGQGLEFLIYFQGNSAPDKSGLPSDRFSAERTGGSVSTLTIQRTQQEDSAVYLCASSRERYGYTFGSGTRLTVV.

The CDR3 region is CASSTGLWKGTEQFF. In DNA form, the CDR3 reads TGTGCCAGCAGCACGGGACTTTGGAAGGGAACTGAGCAGTTCTTC. This sequence joins TRBV11-2 and TRBJ2-1; TRBD2 is a possible D gene (6 bases). Trimming took off 5 bases at V and 9 bases at J, with 20 bases between the two ends. The V gene's germline CDR1 is SGHAT and CDR2 FQNNGV. CDR3 length equals 15 residues.

The CDR3 reads CASRRSSGANVLTF. CDR3 coding DNA: TGTGCCAGCAGGAGGTCGTCTGGGGCCAACGTCCTGACTTTC. V gene TRBV6-5 combines with J gene TRBJ2-6; D unresolved. V was clipped by 6 bases and J by 1 base, with 7 bases between them. This CDR3 has 14 amino acids. Per germline, CDR1 MNHEY and CDR2 SVGAGI.

This chain uses TRBV9 with TRBJ2-5, with 7 nucleotides matching TRBD2. The CDR3 extends over 15 amino acids. The J segment lost 5 bases and the V segment lost 3 bases, leaving 10 bases of the junction unmatched. CDR1 and CDR2 from the germline V gene are SGDLS and YYNGEE. The CDR3 protein is CASSEYGGSGETQYF. In DNA form, the CDR3 reads TGTGCCAGCAGCGAATATGGCGGGAGCGGGGAGACCCAGTACTTC.

The rearrangement uses TRBV24-1 and TRBJ2-2, with a tentative D call TRBD2 (5 bases). V was cut by 7 bases and J by 6 bases, with 14 bases left in between. This CDR3 has 14 residues. Germline-derived CDR1 and CDR2 are KGHDR and SFDVKD. This CDR3 reads CATRSGEVSGELFF. The DNA of the CDR3 is TGTGCCACCAGATCCGGGGAAGTCTCCGGGGAGCTGTTTTTT.

This clone was recorded a few times. This chain joins TRBV11-2 and TRBJ1-6; possibly TRBD1 for D (5 bases). Deletions cut 5 bases from V and 4 bases from J, with 15 bases between. Per the germline V gene, CDR1 is SGHAT and CDR2 is FQNNGV. CDR3 length equals 16 residues. The CDR3 loop is CASSRGQPGYNSPLHF. As DNA, the CDR3 is TGTGCCAGCAGCCGAGGACAACCCGGGTATAATTCACCCCTCCACTTT.

CDR3 protein: CASSISDRVSTDTQYF. DNA for the CDR3: TGTGCCAGTAGTATCTCGGACAGGGTTAGCACAGATACGCAGTATTTT. The chain combines TRBV19 with TRBJ2-3, with TRBD1 identical over 8 bases. Unmatched junction bases numbered 5, after V lost 3 bases and J lost 0 bases. The CDR3 contains 16 residues. Germline values: CDR1 LNHDA, CDR2 SQIVND (reference sequence). Filled out from reference TRBV19 and TRBJ2-3, the complete variable domain reads DGGITQSPKYLFRKEGQNVTLSCEQNLNHDAMYWYRQDPGQGLRLIYYSQIVNDFQKGDIAEGYSVSREKKESFPLTVTSAQKNPTAFYLCASSISDRVSTDTQYFGPGTRLTVL.

The chain recombines TRBV6-5 with TRBJ2-1; 11 bases line up with TRBD2. This CDR3 has 12 residues. Germline assignment: CDR1 MNHEY and CDR2 SVGAGI. Losses at the gene ends were 6 bases for V and 14 bases for J; bases not matched to a gene: 6. The DNA of the CDR3 is TGTGCCAGCAGCTTACTAGCGGGAGACGAGTTCTTC. As protein: CASSLLAGDEFF.

The chain joins TRBV12-3 or TRBV12-4 to TRBJ2-7; tentative D call: TRBD1 (8 bases). Trimming took off 5 bases at V and 11 bases at J, with 19 bases between the two ends. This CDR3 contains 13 residues. CDR3 bases: TGTGCCAGCAGTGGGGGGGACAGGAGATATGAGTACTTC. Translating it yields CASSGGDRRYEYF.

V usage is TRBV25-1 and J usage is TRBJ2-5; 9 nucleotides align to TRBD1. Germline CDR1 and CDR2: MGHDK and SYGVNS. There are 16 residues in the CDR3. The V segment lost 5 bases and the J segment 0 bases; nucleotides outside the gene matches: 7. DNA for the CDR3: TGTGCCAGCAGTCCCCCCCGGGACAGGGACCAAGAGACCCAGTACTTC. As protein: CASSPPRDRDQETQYF.

The chain couples TRBV30 to TRBJ1-4; D possibly corresponds to TRBD1 (6 bases). Trimming stripped 3 bases from V and 5 bases from J, with 13 bases between. Germline lookup yields CDR1 GTSNPN and CDR2 SVGIG (reference sequence). CDR3 length: 14 amino acids. The CDR3 DNA follows: TGTGCCTGGAGCCTCGGAACAGGGAATGAAAAACTGTTTTTT. It yields the protein CAWSLGTGNEKLFF.

The chain combines TRBV27 with TRBJ2-4, with TRBD1 matching 9 bases. V shed 6 bases, J shed 7 bases, and the junction held 16 bases outside the gene matches. Looked up from germline, CDR1 is MNHEY and CDR2 is SMNVEV (reference sequence). This CDR3 comprises 17 residues. The CDR3 bases are TGTGCCAGCAGCAAATGGGGACAGGGAGTCTCCGGGAACATTCAGTACTTC. Translation gives CASSKWGQGVSGNIQYF.

V is TRBV7-2 and J is TRBJ1-1; D is perhaps TRBD1 (5 bases). Between the trimmed V and J ends, which lost 5 bases and 0 bases, there was a span of 16 bases. The germline gives CDR1 SGHTA, CDR2 FQGNSA. This CDR3 spans 16 amino acids. CDR3 bases: TGTGCCAGCAGCGGGGGGTCCGGGCTGATGAACACTGAAGCTTTCTTT. Translated, it gives CASSGGSGLMNTEAFF.

The V gene is TRBV25-1, the J gene TRBJ1-1; 7 nucleotides agree with TRBD1. Germline lookup yields CDR1 MGHDK and CDR2 SYGVNS. The CDR3 is 15 amino acids. After removal of 4 bases from V and 6 bases from J, the junction contained 11 bases not matched to a gene. CDR3 amino acids: CASSASDRAVAEAFF. The CDR3 bases are TGTGCCAGCAGTGCTTCTGACAGGGCGGTTGCTGAAGCTTTCTTT.

This clone has only one observation. This chain links TRBV7-9 with TRBJ2-5; D gene uncertain. Germline V lookup: CDR1 SEHNR, CDR2 FQNEAQ (reference sequence). V lost 3 bases and J lost 5, with 10 bases in between. CDR3 length equals 13 residues. The CDR3 bases are TGTGCCAGCAGCTTCGCTAGTTTGGAGACCCAGTACTTC. Amino acids: CASSFASLETQYF.

The chain combines TRBV19 with TRBJ2-2; D not resolved. In germline, CDR1 is LNHDA, CDR2 SQIVND (reference sequence). This CDR3 is built from 16 residues. V was pared by 3 bases and J by 5 bases, with 16 bases between. The CDR3 is CASSIRGRVATGELFF. The CDR3 DNA sequence: TGTGCCAGTAGTATTCGAGGCCGTGTGGCTACCGGGGAGCTGTTTTTT.

The chain employs TRBV9 and TRBJ2-5, with 9 bases that match TRBD2. CDR1 and CDR2 from the germline V gene are SGDLS and YYNGEE. V shed 1 base and J 5 bases; nucleotides not matched to a gene: 6. The CDR3 is 15 residues long. In DNA, the CDR3 is TGTGCCAGCAGCGTAAATAGCGGGAGCGGGGAGACCCAGTACTTC. As protein: CASSVNSGSGETQYF.

Only one count was recorded for this clone. The chain recombines TRBV5-1 with TRBJ1-6; D might be TRBD1 (6 bases). CDR1 and CDR2 from the germline V gene are SGHRS and YFSETQ. The ends were cut back, 0 bases at V and 7 bases at J, with 20 bases in the middle. This CDR3 has 18 amino acids. Here the CDR3 reads CASSLGHRDLSANSPLHF. The CDR3 DNA follows: TGCGCCAGCAGCTTGGGGCACAGGGACCTTTCGGCGAATTCACCCCTCCACTTT.

This clone was found a few times. The rearrangement uses TRBV6-2 or TRBV6-3 and TRBJ1-5, with 10 nucleotides matching TRBD1. The junction had 7 bases not matched to a gene; V was cut back by 5 bases and J by 3 bases. This CDR3 is 16 amino acids long. Germline-derived CDR1 and CDR2 are MNHEY and SVGEGT. Here the CDR3 reads CASSAGTGDPNQPQHF. The CDR3 region has the DNA TGTGCCAGCAGTGCCGGGACAGGGGATCCCAATCAGCCCCAGCATTTT.

This rearrangement joins TRBV4-1 to TRBJ1-1; D possibly corresponds to TRBD1 (5 bases). CDR3 length: 16 residues. Germline CDR1 reads MGHRA; CDR2 reads YSYEKL. V dropped 1 base and J dropped 0 bases, with 12 bases sitting between them. This CDR3 reads CASSQGWGELNTEAFF. The CDR3 DNA sequence: TGCGCCAGCAGCCAAGGGTGGGGCGAGCTGAACACTGAAGCTTTCTTT.

The chain couples TRBV4-2 to TRBJ1-3; a weak D match, TRBD1 (5 bases). The CDR3 sequence is 14 residues long. CDR1 is LGHNA and CDR2 is YNFKEQ in the germline V gene. V shed 3 bases and J shed 5 bases, with 11 bases lying between them. The CDR3, as DNA: TGTGCCAGCAGCCAGCCCCAGGGTCGAAACACCATATATTTT. Its translation is CASSQPQGRNTIYF.

The chain is built from TRBV19 and TRBJ1-1, with D possibly being TRBD1 (5 bases). Between the trimmed V and J ends, which lost 3 bases and 4 bases, there was a span of 15 bases. The V gene's germline CDR1 is LNHDA and CDR2 SQIVND (reference sequence). The CDR3 extends over 15 amino acids. As DNA, the CDR3 is TGTGCCAGTAGTATCGGCGGGGCGGGGGGCACTGAAGCTTTCTTT. Residues: CASSIGGAGGTEAFF.

The chain carries TRBV6-1 and TRBJ1-5, with 7 bases identical to TRBD1. V dropped 0 bases and J dropped 3; count of bases not matched to a gene: 2. The CDR3 has 15 amino acids. Germline CDR1 reads MNHNS; CDR2 reads SASEGT. CDR3 nucleotides: TGTGCCAGCAGTGAAGCGGACAGGATCAATCAGCCCCAGCATTTT. Translation gives CASSEADRINQPQHF.

V usage is TRBV5-4 and J usage is TRBJ2-7; TRBD2 aligns across 7 bases. The trim removed 0 bases at V and 7 bases at J, leaving 4 bases unmatched. The CDR3 runs to 13 residues. Germline lookup yields CDR1 SGHNT and CDR2 YYREEE (reference sequence). CDR3 loop: CASSLVGGGEQYF. In nucleotides, the CDR3 is TGTGCCAGCAGCTTGGTGGGGGGAGGGGAGCAGTACTTC.

A single count supports this clone. The V gene is TRBV7-3, the J gene TRBJ2-1, with TRBD1 as a possible D gene (6 bases). This CDR3 contains 15 residues. V lost 4 bases, J lost 6 bases, and 16 bases lay in between. Germline V gene lookup returns CDR1 SGHTA and CDR2 FQGTGA. In DNA, the CDR3 is TGTGCCAGCAGCTCCCAGGGGAGTGGGACCAATGAGCAGTTCTTC. It translates to CASSSQGSGTNEQFF.